Each of the 3 T cell receptor beta chains below was sequenced from the same sample in a study of Graves' ophthalmopathy and Graves' hyperthyroidism. Amplification from RNA transcripts yielded the TCR beta CDR3 regions. Investigators did first-round RT-PCR with HTBI primers, then second-round multiplex PCR. Using its own MiXCR run on the multiplex PCR reads, TCRdb lists one record per CDR3 protein. The table shows about 740,000 distinct CDR3 sequences, with approximately 40% occurring only once. The sequencing input was peripheral blood. The receptors here all came from an adult man with Graves' ophthalmopathy.

This sequence joins TRBV5-1 and TRBJ2-5; 9 nucleotides line up with TRBD1. V dropped 3 bases and J dropped 5; count of bases not matched to a gene: 5. The CDR3 sequence is 14 residues long. CDR1 and CDR2 (germline): SGHRS, YFSETQ. CDR3 protein: CASSSGQGMETQYF. CDR3 nucleotide sequence: TGCGCCAGCAGCTCCGGACAGGGGATGGAGACCCAGTACTTC.

This clonotype was detected ten times or more. The junction departs from the called germline gene at one end, perhaps through a read error. The V call is TRBV7-2, the J call TRBJ2-7; TRBD2 agrees at 12 bases. This CDR3 contains 14 residues. In germline, CDR1 is SGHTA, CDR2 FQGNSA. This CDR3 reads CASSLAGGEYEQYF. The CDR3 region has the DNA TGTGCCAGCAGCCTAGCGGGAGGGGAGTACGAGCAGTACTTC.

DNA of the CDR3: TGTGCCAGCAGACAAACAGGCTCGAACACCGGGGAGCTGTTTTTT. Its translation is CASRQTGSNTGELFF. The rearrangement joins TRBV24-1 to TRBJ2-2; a weak D match, TRBD1 (5 bases). Trimming cost V 11 bases and J 0 bases, with 15 bases left between them. The CDR3 runs 15 residues. The germline V gene has CDR1 KGHDR and CDR2 SFDVKD.